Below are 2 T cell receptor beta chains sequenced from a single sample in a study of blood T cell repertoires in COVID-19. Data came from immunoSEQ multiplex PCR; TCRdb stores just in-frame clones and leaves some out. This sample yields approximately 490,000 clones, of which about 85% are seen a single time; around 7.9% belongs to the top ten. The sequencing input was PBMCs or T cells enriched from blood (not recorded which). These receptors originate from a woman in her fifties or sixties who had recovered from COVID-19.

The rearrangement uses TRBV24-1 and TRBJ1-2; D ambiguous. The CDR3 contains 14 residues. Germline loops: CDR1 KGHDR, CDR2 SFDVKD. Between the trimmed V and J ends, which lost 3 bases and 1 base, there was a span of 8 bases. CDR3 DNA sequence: TGTGCCACCAGTGATCCGGGAATTAACTATGGCTACACCTTC. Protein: CATSDPGINYGYTF.

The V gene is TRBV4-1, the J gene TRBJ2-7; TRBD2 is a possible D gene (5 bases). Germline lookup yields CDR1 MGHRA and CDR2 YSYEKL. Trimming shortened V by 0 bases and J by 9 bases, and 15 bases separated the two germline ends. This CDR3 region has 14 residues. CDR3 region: CASSQDRDGVGQYF. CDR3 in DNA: TGCGCCAGCAGCCAAGATCGCGACGGGGTAGGGCAGTACTTC.